This entry lists 10 T cell receptor beta chains sequenced from one sample in a study of blood T cells in healthy people across ages (dated by TCRdb to the mid-2010s). The library was produced with 5' RACE. Data came from an Illumina HiSeq 2500. A second PCR of about 7 to 12 cycles was run with a J-beta primer mix and a sample-barcoded 5' primer. The public sequencing data were trimmed at Q25 with fastp and processed into clonotypes with MiXCR by TCRdb, which kept only in-frame beta chains. Every CDR3 protein is listed once, alongside the most common genes and DNA of its rows. This sample gives around 750,000 distinct CDR3 sequences in total; about 53% of them show up just once. The ten largest account for approximately 40% of the sample. Sequences were obtained from blood. The receptors originated from a man older than 75 in good health.

The chain combines TRBV28 with TRBJ2-3; tentative D call: TRBD2 (5 bases). The V end was cut by 2 bases, the J end by 6 bases, with 21 bases between. CDR3 length: 17 residues. CDR1 is MDHEN and CDR2 is SYDVKM in the germline V gene. CDR3 sequence: CASSLSRLANHGDTQYF. CDR3 coding DNA: TGTGCCAGCAGTTTAAGTCGGCTAGCAAATCACGGGGATACGCAGTATTTT.

The chain carries TRBV20-1 and TRBJ2-5, with TRBD1 matching over 7 bases. Unmatched junction bases numbered 6, after V lost 8 bases and J lost 0 bases. CDR3 length: 13 amino acids. CDR1 DFQATT and CDR2 SNEGSKA come from the germline V gene (reference sequence). Here the CDR3 reads CSTYDRDQETQYF. As DNA, the CDR3 is TGCAGTACCTACGACAGGGACCAAGAGACCCAGTACTTC.

The V gene is TRBV21-1, the J gene TRBJ2-5; the table's D call of TRBD2 was not tested on the DNA. TRBV21-1 constitutes a pseudogene. The length of the CDR3 is 12 residues. CDR3 sequence (DNA): TGTGCCACCCGGACTAGCGACTCCGAGCGGTACTTC. Residues: CATRTSDSERYF.

The genes are TRBV18 and TRBJ1-4, with 9 bases matching TRBD1. The germline CDR1 and CDR2 sequences are KGHSH and LQKENI. V lost 6 bases to trimming and J lost 7 bases; unmatched junction nucleotides: 6. This CDR3 contains 14 residues. DNA for the CDR3: TGTGCCAGCTCGCTCGGGACAGGGTCTGAAAAACTGTTTTTT. Its translation is CASSLGTGSEKLFF.

This sequence joins TRBV4-1 and TRBJ1-2; D is perhaps TRBD1 (6 bases). The CDR3 is 13 amino acids. The V gene's germline CDR1 is MGHRA and CDR2 YSYEKL. With 4 bases removed from V and 7 bases from J, the gap between germline ends came to 13 bases. The CDR3: CASSPIGGLGYTF. As DNA, the CDR3 is TGCGCCAGCAGCCCTATAGGGGGGCTTGGCTACACCTTC.

Concerning this clonotype itself: One end of the junction varies from germline; a read error may be responsible. This chain uses TRBV29-1 with TRBJ2-7; the D call may be TRBD1 or TRBD2 (6 bases each). The DNA end lines up better with TRBJ2-1; the J call may be wrong. Germline CDR1 is SQVTM and CDR2 is ANQGSEA. The CDR3 consists of 13 residues. CDR3 coding DNA: TGCAGCGGTGAAGAGGAGGGGGACAATGAGCAGTTCTTC. This sequence encodes CSGEEEGDNEQFF.

CDR3 DNA sequence: TGTGCCAGCAGTATTCGAGGTTATGGCTACACCTTC. Protein sequence: CASSIRGYGYTF. The chain couples TRBV6-5 to TRBJ1-2; D remains unclear. V gave up 5 bases and J gave up 5 bases, with 9 bases separating them. Germline V lookup: CDR1 MNHEY, CDR2 SVGAGI. The CDR3 consists of 12 residues.

Remarks on this clonotype: Relative to the germline gene, one junction end is altered; a read error may explain this. The CDR3 loop is CASSYPGPYNEQYF. CDR3 sequence (DNA): TGCGCCAGCAGCTACCCCGGCCCATACAATGAGCAGTACTTC. The V call is TRBV6-2 or TRBV6-3, the J call TRBJ2-5; D is uncertain. Germline assignment: CDR1 MNHEY and CDR2 SVGEGT. The CDR3 consists of 14 residues.

This sequence joins TRBV5-1 and TRBJ1-2; no clear D gene. The V end lost 4 bases, the J end lost 4 bases, and 20 bases lay between the germline ends. CDR3 length: 16 residues. Germline V CDR1 and CDR2: SGHRS, YFSETQ. The CDR3 region has the DNA TGCGCCAGCAGCACCATAGGCGGATCCTCTCTCTATGGCTACACCTTC. Its translation is CASSTIGGSSLYGYTF.

The rearrangement uses TRBV12-3 or TRBV12-4 and TRBJ2-7; D is unclear. Matching the DNA end better, TRBJ2-5 makes the J call doubtful. The CDR3 has 14 amino acids. CDR3 DNA: TGTGCCAGCAGTTTGGGTTATGGAAAAGAGACCCAGTACTTC. Protein: CASSLGYGKETQYF.